This T cell receptor (beta chain) was sequenced for a study of cytomegalovirus exposure and HLA in healthy donors. Concerning this clone itself: Its antigen is currently unknown.

Study-wide findings and caveats: It was reported that the classifier diagnosed cytomegalovirus status with high specificity and sensitivity in both the original and validation cohorts. Researchers reported that a few CMV-associated chains were confirmed in vitro as CMV antigen-specific.

PCR employed 60 Vbeta and 13 Jbeta primers. Some clones are missing from TCRdb's copy, which holds only in-frame ones; the method was immunoSEQ multiplex PCR. This repertoire includes about 130,000 clones. The ends were cut back, 5 bases at V and 4 bases at J, with 12 bases in the middle. The CDR3 runs to 14 residues. Looked up from germline, CDR1 is SNHLY and CDR2 is FYNNEI. The gene calls are TRBV2 and TRBJ1-5; D call uncertain. The clonotype was recovered from a woman between 40 and 55 years old in good health and CMV-seronegative. The specimen was PBMCs. The CDR3 sequence is CASSIESGNQPQHF. The CDR3 nucleotides read TGTGCCAGCAGTATCGAATCGGGAAATCAGCCCCAGCATTTT.